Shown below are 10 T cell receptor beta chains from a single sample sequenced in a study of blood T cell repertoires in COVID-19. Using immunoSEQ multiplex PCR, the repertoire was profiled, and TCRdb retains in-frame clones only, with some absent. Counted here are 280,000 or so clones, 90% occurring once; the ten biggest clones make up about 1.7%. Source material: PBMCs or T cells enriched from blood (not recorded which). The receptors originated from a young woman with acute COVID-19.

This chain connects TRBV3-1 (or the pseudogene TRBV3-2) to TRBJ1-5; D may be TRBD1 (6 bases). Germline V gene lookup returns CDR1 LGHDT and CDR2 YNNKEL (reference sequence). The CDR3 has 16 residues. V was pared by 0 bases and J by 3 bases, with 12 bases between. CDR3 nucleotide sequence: TGTGCCAGCAGCCAAGAAAGCAGGGGCTCCAATCAGCCCCAGCATTTT. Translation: CASSQESRGSNQPQHF.

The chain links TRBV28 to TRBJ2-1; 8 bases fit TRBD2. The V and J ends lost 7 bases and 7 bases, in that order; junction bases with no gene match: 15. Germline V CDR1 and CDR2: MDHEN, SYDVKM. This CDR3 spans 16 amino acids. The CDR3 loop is CASTSWPSGRDNEQFF. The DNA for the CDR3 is TGTGCCAGCACTAGTTGGCCCAGCGGGAGAGATAATGAGCAGTTCTTC.

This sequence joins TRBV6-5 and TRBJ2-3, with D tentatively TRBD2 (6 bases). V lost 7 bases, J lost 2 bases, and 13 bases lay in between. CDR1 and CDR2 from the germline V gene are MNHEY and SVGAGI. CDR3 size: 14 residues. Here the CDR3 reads CASTGSLLTDTQYF. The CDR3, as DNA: TGTGCCAGCACCGGGAGCCTACTCACAGATACGCAGTATTTT.

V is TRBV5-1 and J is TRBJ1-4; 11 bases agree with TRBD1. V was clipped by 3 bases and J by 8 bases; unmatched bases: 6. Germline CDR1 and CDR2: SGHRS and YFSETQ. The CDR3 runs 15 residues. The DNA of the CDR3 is TGCGCCAGCAGCTCGGGGGACAGGGGGAACGAAAAACTGTTTTTT. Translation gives CASSSGDRGNEKLFF.

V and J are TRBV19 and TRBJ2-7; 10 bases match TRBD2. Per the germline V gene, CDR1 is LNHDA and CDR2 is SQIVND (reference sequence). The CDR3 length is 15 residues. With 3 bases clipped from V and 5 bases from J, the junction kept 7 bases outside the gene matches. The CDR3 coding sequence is TGTGCCAGTAGTATTAGCGGGAGGAAGATAGACGAGCAGTACTTC. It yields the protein CASSISGRKIDEQYF. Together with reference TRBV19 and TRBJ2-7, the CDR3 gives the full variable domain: DGGITQSPKYLFRKEGQNVTLSCEQNLNHDAMYWYRQDPGQGLRLIYYSQIVNDFQKGDIAEGYSVSREKKESFPLTVTSAQKNPTAFYLCASSISGRKIDEQYFGPGTRLTVT.

CDR3 residues: CASSFAYEQYF. CDR3 nucleotides: TGTGCCAGCAGTTTCGCCTACGAGCAGTACTTC. The chain joins TRBV6-5 to TRBJ2-7; D not certain. The CDR3 covers 11 residues. Germline CDR1 and CDR2: MNHEY and SVGAGI. Trimming stripped 4 bases from V and 2 bases from J, with 3 bases between.

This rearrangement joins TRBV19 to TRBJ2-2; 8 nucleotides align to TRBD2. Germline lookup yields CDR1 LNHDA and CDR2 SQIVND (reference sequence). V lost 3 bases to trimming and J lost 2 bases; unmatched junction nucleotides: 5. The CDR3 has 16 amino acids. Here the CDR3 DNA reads TGTGCCAGTAGTATTGCGGGACTAGTAAACACCGGGGAGCTGTTTTTT. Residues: CASSIAGLVNTGELFF.

CDR3 sequence: CATSRDRGGEAFF. The DNA for the CDR3 is TGTGCCACCAGCAGAGATCGAGGGGGAGAGGCTTTCTTT. The rearrangement links TRBV15 to TRBJ1-1, with D perhaps TRBD1 (6 bases). This CDR3 is built from 13 residues. Germline CDR1 is LNHNV and CDR2 is YYDKDF (reference sequence). Trimming pared 0 bases from V and 11 bases from J, leaving 13 bases between. The whole variable domain, remainder taken from reference TRBV15 and TRBJ1-1, is DAMVIQNPRYQVTQFGKPVTLSCSQTLNHNVMYWYQQKSSQAPKLLFHYYDKDFNNEADTPDNFQSRRPNTSFCFLDIRSPGLGDTAMYLCATSRDRGGEAFFGQGTRLTVV.

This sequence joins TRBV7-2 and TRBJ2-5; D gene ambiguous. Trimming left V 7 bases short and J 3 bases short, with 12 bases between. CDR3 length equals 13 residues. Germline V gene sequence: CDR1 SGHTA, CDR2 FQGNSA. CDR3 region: CASNRQIKETQYF. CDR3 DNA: TGTGCCAGCAACCGACAAATTAAAGAGACCCAGTACTTC.

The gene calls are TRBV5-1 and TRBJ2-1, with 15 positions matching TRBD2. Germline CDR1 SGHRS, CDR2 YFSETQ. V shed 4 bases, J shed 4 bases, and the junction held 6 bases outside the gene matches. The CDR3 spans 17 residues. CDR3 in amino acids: CASSHRGLAGGYNEQFF. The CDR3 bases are TGCGCCAGCAGCCATAGGGGACTAGCGGGAGGTTACAATGAGCAGTTCTTC.